The 6 T cell receptor beta chains given below trace back to one sample, sequenced in a study of T cell responses to AZD1222 COVID-19 vaccine. Assay used: immunoSEQ multiplex PCR; TCRdb lists only in-frame clones, some missing. The sample contains about 130,000 clones, roughly nine tenths of which appear only once. This specimen consisted of peripheral blood, obtained on day 0 of AZD1222 vaccination. Receptors originate from an adult in good health.

The V gene is TRBV18, the J gene TRBJ1-2; D not certain. V was cut by 2 bases and J by 8 bases, with 15 bases left in between. Germline V lookup: CDR1 KGHSH, CDR2 LQKENI. The CDR3 length is 14 residues. For the CDR3, the DNA is TGTGCCAGCTCACCATCCGGGCGGCCTGGCGGCTACACCTTC. It yields the protein CASSPSGRPGGYTF.

The gene calls are TRBV6-1 and TRBJ1-4; 9 bases align to TRBD1. After removal of 2 bases from V and 8 bases from J, the junction contained 6 bases not matched to a gene. The germline gives CDR1 MNHNS, CDR2 SASEGT. The CDR3 sequence is 15 residues long. CDR3 sequence reads: CASSEPGQGLEKLFF. In nucleotides, the CDR3 is TGTGCCAGCAGTGAACCGGGACAGGGTTTAGAAAAACTGTTTTTT.

The V call is TRBV2, the J call TRBJ2-7; D is ambiguous. V lost 8 bases and J 4 bases, leaving 9 bases between the germline ends. The CDR3 runs 11 residues. From germline, CDR1 is SNHLY and CDR2 FYNNEI. The CDR3 DNA is TGTGCCAGCGAGCTAAATTACGAGCAGTACTTC. It specifies CASELNYEQYF.

The chain is built from TRBV7-2 and TRBJ1-3; TRBD1 matches 9 bases. The V and J ends lost 4 bases and 1 base, in that order; junction bases with no gene match: 14. Germline V gene data show CDR1 as SGHTA and CDR2 as FQGNSA. This CDR3 contains 19 residues. For the CDR3, the DNA is TGTGCCAGCAGCTCACAGATCGTCACAGGGGGCGCTTCTGGAAACACCATATATTTT. Translated: CASSSQIVTGGASGNTIYF.

This clone was seen just once. The CDR3, as DNA: TGTGCCATCAGCGAACAGGGCTCGCTGTATGGCTACACCTTC. This sequence encodes CAISEQGSLYGYTF. The chain employs TRBV10-3 and TRBJ1-2, with TRBD1 as a possible D gene (6 bases). Germline V CDR1 and CDR2: ENHRY, SYGVKD. V dropped 6 bases and J dropped 5 bases, with 16 bases sitting between them. The CDR3 consists of 14 residues.

This chain links TRBV15 with TRBJ2-7, with TRBD1 matching 9 bases. Germline CDR1 and CDR2: LNHNV and YYDKDF (reference sequence). The CDR3 extends over 15 amino acids. V gave up 6 bases and J gave up 1 base; unmatched junction bases: 7. CDR3 bases: TGTGCCACCAGAGAACCGGGACAGGGTTCCTACGAGCAGTACTTC. The encoded protein is CATREPGQGSYEQYF. Looking up the rest from reference TRBV15 and TRBJ2-7 gives the full variable domain: DAMVIQNPRYQVTQFGKPVTLSCSQTLNHNVMYWYQQKSSQAPKLLFHYYDKDFNNEADTPDNFQSRRPNTSFCFLDIRSPGLGDTAMYLCATREPGQGSYEQYFGPGTRLTVT.